These 24 T cell receptor beta chains originate from one sample sequenced in a study of T cells in tuberculosis. Measured with immunoSEQ multiplex PCR; TCRdb has only the in-frame clones, and not every one. The table includes about 33,000 clones, 87% detected once. Stated time point: new active TB diagnosis, blood taken before or within 7 days of starting treatment. The sample in question was PBMCs, obtained at tuberculosis diagnosis. The source of these receptors is an adult with tuberculosis.

This clone came up once. V is TRBV6-6 and J is TRBJ2-5, with TRBD2 as a possible D gene (5 bases). The last part of the DNA fits TRBJ2-7 better; the J call may be wrong. Germline assignment: CDR1 MNHNY and CDR2 SVGAGI (reference sequence). The CDR3 has 12 amino acids. The chain's CDR3 is CASREGNYEQYF. The CDR3 coding sequence is TGTGCCAGCAGAGAGGGTAACTACGAGCAGTACTTC.

DNA for the CDR3: TGCGCCAGCAGCCAAGATATGGATCCTAGGTGGGAGCTGTTTTTT. It yields the protein CASSQDMDPRWELFF. The J gene is TRBJ2-2, the V gene TRBV4-3, with D unresolved. The V gene lost 0 bases and the J gene lost 9 bases, with 14 bases spanning the gap. Germline-derived CDR1 and CDR2 are LGHNA and YSLEER. The CDR3 length is 15 residues.

The chain carries TRBV5-6 and TRBJ1-1; 10 bases align to TRBD1. The germline CDR1 and CDR2 sequences are SGHDT and YYEEEE. This CDR3 has 16 amino acids. The junction had 12 bases not matched to a gene; V was cut back by 6 bases and J by 4 bases. CDR3 sequence: CASTPMTGGKSTEAFF. The CDR3 DNA is TGTGCCAGCACCCCTATGACAGGGGGCAAATCCACTGAAGCTTTCTTT.

The chain links TRBV7-2 to TRBJ2-7, with D perhaps matching TRBD1 (5 bases). V lost 1 base to trimming and J lost 2 bases, with 9 bases between them. Germline assignment: CDR1 SGHTA and CDR2 FQGNSA. The CDR3 contains 14 residues. The CDR3 protein is CASSLETGAYEQYF. The CDR3, as DNA: TGTGCCAGCAGCTTAGAAACAGGAGCCTACGAGCAGTACTTC.

The chain couples TRBV7-9 to TRBJ1-6, with 7 bases identical to TRBD1. With V trimmed by 5 bases and J by 5 bases, 3 bases remained unmatched. The germline CDR1 and CDR2 sequences are SEHNR and FQNEAQ (reference sequence). The CDR3 is 14 amino acids. The CDR3 coding sequence is TGTGCCAGCAGCCCAGGGGGGCATAATTCACCCCTCCACTTT. Protein product: CASSPGGHNSPLHF.

The chain recombines TRBV4-1 with TRBJ2-5; no clear D. Trimming removed 2 bases from V and 5 bases from J, with 15 bases in between. The CDR3 length is 15 residues. The germline CDR1 and CDR2 sequences are MGHRA and YSYEKL. CDR3 region: CASSQPGPRGETQYF. CDR3 nucleotide sequence: TGCGCCAGCAGCCAACCGGGTCCGCGTGGGGAGACCCAGTACTTC.

This chain joins TRBV28 and TRBJ1-2; no clear D gene. The germline gives CDR1 MDHEN, CDR2 SYDVKM. The CDR3 is made up of 16 amino acids. V dropped 5 bases and J dropped 6 bases, with 22 bases sitting between them. This CDR3 reads CASSPPARWGGDGYTF. CDR3 nucleotide sequence: TGTGCCAGCAGTCCCCCGGCCAGGTGGGGAGGCGATGGCTACACCTTC.

The J gene is TRBJ1-4, the V gene TRBV28; D is uncertain. CDR1 and CDR2 (germline): MDHEN, SYDVKM. V lost 2 bases and J lost 1, with 5 bases in between. CDR3 size: 14 residues. The CDR3 nucleotides read TGTGCCAGCAGTTTAACTGGAACTAATGAAAAACTGTTTTTT. Residues: CASSLTGTNEKLFF. Full variable domain (outside the CDR3, taken from reference TRBV28 and TRBJ1-4): DVKVTQSSRYLVKRTGEKVFLECVQDMDHENMFWYRQDPGLGLRLIYFSYDVKMKEKGDIPEGYSVSREKKERFSLILESASTNQTSMYLCASSLTGTNEKLFFGSGTQLSVL.

This clone was found a few times. The chain couples TRBV6-5 to TRBJ1-6, with D perhaps TRBD1 (5 bases). Trimming took 2 bases from V and 7 from J, leaving 9 bases between them. Germline V gene data show CDR1 as MNHEY and CDR2 as SVGAGI. The CDR3 runs 14 residues. The CDR3 bases are TGTGCCAGCAGTTACAGCCAGGGAAATTCACCCCTCCACTTT. This codes for CASSYSQGNSPLHF.

A word on this clone: A junction end diverges from the germline sequence, so it may reflect a read error. The CDR3 spells CTSSPDRTLWANVLTF. The DNA of the CDR3 is TGCACCAGCAGCCCTGACAGGACCCTCTGGGCCAACGTCCTGACTTTC. V is TRBV4-1 and J is TRBJ2-6, with a possible D match to TRBD1 (6 bases). The V gene's germline CDR1 is MGHRA and CDR2 YSYEKL. The CDR3 runs 16 residues.

Comment on this clone: At one end the junction does not follow the germline gene, possibly because of a read error. The gene calls are TRBV19 and TRBJ1-5, with D hard to call. Germline V CDR1 and CDR2: LNHDA, SQIVND (reference sequence). The CDR3 totals 13 residues. The CDR3 is CASSLQRDQPQHF. The DNA of the CDR3 is TGTGCCAGTAGTTTGCAGAGGGATCAACCCCAGCATTTT.

The chain couples TRBV25-1 to TRBJ2-7, with TRBD1 identical over 7 bases. CDR1 and CDR2 (germline): MGHDK, SYGVNS. The V gene end was trimmed by 4 bases and the J gene end by 6 bases; junction bases not matched to a gene: 12. CDR3 length: 15 residues. The CDR3 region is CASSVIQGQLREQYF. CDR3 DNA: TGTGCCAGCAGTGTGATACAGGGACAGCTTCGCGAGCAGTACTTC.

Remarks on this clone: Its ends do not fully match the called genes, so a read error is possible. The chain is built from TRBV18 and TRBJ1-2; tentatively, D is TRBD1 (6 bases). This CDR3 spans 14 amino acids. Germline V CDR1 and CDR2: KGHSH, LQKENI. The DNA for the CDR3 is TGTGCCAGCTCTCCACAGGACAGACTGTATGGCTACACCTTC. Protein product: CASSPQDRLYGYTF.

This chain uses TRBV5-1 with TRBJ2-7, with a tentative D call TRBD1 (5 bases). Germline values: CDR1 SGHRS, CDR2 YFSETQ. This CDR3 spans 13 amino acids. Between the trimmed V and J ends, which lost 4 bases and 2 bases, there was a span of 10 bases. DNA of the CDR3: TGCGCCAGCAGCCTTACAGGAACCTACGAGCAGTACTTC. Encoded protein: CASSLTGTYEQYF.

The gene calls are TRBV7-6 and TRBJ2-5; 8 positions match TRBD1. Gene TRBJ2-7 matches the end of the DNA better, so the J call may be wrong. The CDR3 sequence is 15 residues long. From germline, CDR1 is SGHVS and CDR2 FNYEAQ. CDR3: CASSLGEGQAYEQYF. Here the CDR3 DNA reads TGTGCCAGCAGCTTAGGTGAGGGACAGGCCTACGAGCAGTACTTC.

The chain links TRBV7-9 to TRBJ2-6; D gene unclear. The ends were cut back, 5 bases at V and 0 bases at J, with 11 bases in the middle. CDR1 and CDR2 from the germline V gene are SEHNR and FQNEAQ (reference sequence). The CDR3 is 16 residues long. The CDR3 region is CASSAAFSSGANVLTF. CDR3 DNA sequence: TGTGCCAGCAGCGCCGCGTTTAGCTCTGGGGCCAACGTCCTGACTTTC.

The rearrangement links TRBV4-2 to TRBJ1-1; D not resolved. CDR1 and CDR2 (germline): LGHNA, YNFKEQ. This CDR3 is built from 15 residues. The germline V and J ends were trimmed by 2 bases and 1 base, with 11 bases remaining between them. The CDR3 nucleotides read TGTGCCAGCAGCCAAATCGTCCCGGGGAACACTGAAGCTTTCTTT. Amino acid sequence: CASSQIVPGNTEAFF.

The V gene is TRBV7-2, the J gene TRBJ1-4; 7 bases map to TRBD1. The CDR3 length is 15 residues. The J segment lost 7 bases and the V segment lost 5 bases, leaving 10 bases of the junction unmatched. Germline CDR1 and CDR2: SGHTA and FQGNSA. CDR3 loop: CASSLLKGASEKLFF. As DNA, the CDR3 is TGTGCCAGCAGCCTCCTCAAGGGGGCAAGTGAAAAACTGTTTTTT.

This clone was seen only a few times. The chain has TRBV5-5 and TRBJ1-2, with D uncertain. Trimming removed 4 bases from V and 5 bases from J, with 9 bases in between. The germline V gene encodes CDR1 SGHKS and CDR2 YYEKEE (reference sequence). The CDR3 has 12 residues. The CDR3 region has the DNA TGTGCCAGCAGCGCGACATTTTATGGCTACACCTTC. It is translated as CASSATFYGYTF.

The chain is built from TRBV6-4 and TRBJ2-2, with TRBD2 matching 8 bases. Germline V gene sequence: CDR1 MRHNA, CDR2 SNTAGT. CDR3 size: 16 residues. V trimming: 8 bases; J trimming: 6 bases; junction bases outside the gene matches: 14. CDR3 in DNA: TGTGCCAGCGGAAGGAAGCCGGGACTAGATGCCGGGGAGCTGTTTTTT. This translates into CASGRKPGLDAGELFF.

The rearrangement links TRBV5-1 to TRBJ1-2; D might be TRBD1 (5 bases). Trimming took 6 bases from V and 2 from J, leaving 14 bases between them. The length of the CDR3 is 14 residues. Germline CDR1 reads SGHRS; CDR2 reads YFSETQ. The CDR3 DNA follows: TGCGCCAGCACCCAGTCGCCAGGGAACTATGGCTACACCTTC. Translation gives CASTQSPGNYGYTF.

The chain joins TRBV5-6 to TRBJ2-7; D is unresolved. V lost 2 bases and J 3 bases, leaving 12 bases between the germline ends. The germline V gene encodes CDR1 SGHDT and CDR2 YYEEEE. CDR3 length equals 14 residues. The CDR3 here is CASSFRPNFYEQYF. The CDR3 bases are TGTGCCAGCAGCTTCAGGCCAAACTTCTACGAGCAGTACTTC.

This clone occurred once. The chain employs TRBV19 and TRBJ1-1; a weak D match, TRBD1 (6 bases). Trimming left V 7 bases short and J 4 bases short, with 10 bases between. Per germline, CDR1 LNHDA and CDR2 SQIVND (reference sequence). This CDR3 region has 12 residues. The CDR3 spells CASNQGGTEAFF. The CDR3 DNA reads TGTGCCAGTAACCAAGGGGGCACTGAAGCTTTCTTT.

The V call is TRBV27, the J call TRBJ2-1, with 11 bases lining up with TRBD2. The CDR3 is 15 amino acids. Germline V gene sequence: CDR1 MNHEY, CDR2 SMNVEV (reference sequence). Trimming cost V 7 bases and J 4 bases; bases outside gene matches: 6. CDR3 protein: CASTRLAGSYNEQFF. The CDR3 DNA follows: TGTGCCAGCACAAGACTAGCGGGATCATACAATGAGCAGTTCTTC.